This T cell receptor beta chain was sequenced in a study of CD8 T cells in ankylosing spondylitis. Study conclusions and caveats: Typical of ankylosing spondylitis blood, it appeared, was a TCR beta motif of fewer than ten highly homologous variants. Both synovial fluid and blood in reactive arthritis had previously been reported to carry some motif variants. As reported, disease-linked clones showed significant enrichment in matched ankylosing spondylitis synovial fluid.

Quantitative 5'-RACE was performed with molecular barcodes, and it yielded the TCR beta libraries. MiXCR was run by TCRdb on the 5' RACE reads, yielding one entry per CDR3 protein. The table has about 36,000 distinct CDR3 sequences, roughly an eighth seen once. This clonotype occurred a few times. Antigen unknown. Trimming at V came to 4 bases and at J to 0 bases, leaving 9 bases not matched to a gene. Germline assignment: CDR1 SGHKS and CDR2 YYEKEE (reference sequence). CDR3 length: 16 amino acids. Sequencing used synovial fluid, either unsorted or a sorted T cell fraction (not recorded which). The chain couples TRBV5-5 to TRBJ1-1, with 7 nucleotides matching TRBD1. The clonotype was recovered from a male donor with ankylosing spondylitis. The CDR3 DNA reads TGTGCCAGCAGCACCCCGACAGGGTCGATGAACACTGAAGCTTTCTTT. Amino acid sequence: CASSTPTGSMNTEAFF.